This TCR beta chain was found in a study of blood T cell repertoires in COVID-19. This clone was counted only a few times. The CDR3 runs 15 residues. Deletions cut 0 bases from V and 4 bases from J, with 12 bases between. Germline CDR1 LGHNA, CDR2 YNFKEQ. Assay used: immunoSEQ multiplex PCR; TCRdb lists only in-frame clones, some missing. The sample has some 320,000 clones; over 75% are singletons. The sequence derives from a woman aged 45 to 65 who had recovered from COVID-19. The rearrangement links TRBV4-2 to TRBJ1-1; D is unresolved. Specimen: peripheral blood. CDR3 sequence: CASSQDLGGITEAFF. For the CDR3, the DNA is TGTGCCAGCAGCCAAGATCTGGGAGGTATCACTGAAGCTTTCTTT.